The T cell receptor beta chain under discussion was sequenced for a study of T cells in Graves' hyperthyroidism and ophthalmopathy. Study-level points and caveats: Most expanded thyroid clonotypes above 0.001 also appeared in blood. A model of 13 V-J features distinguished ophthalmopathy from stable hyperthyroidism. Model predictions of ophthalmopathy came a median about six months before onset.

CDR1 is SNHLY and CDR2 is FYNNEI in the germline V gene. V lost 5 bases and J lost 3, with 8 bases in between. This CDR3 region has 12 residues. Each diagnosis was grounded in clinical symptoms, serum thyroxine and TRAb, thyroid ultrasound, and orbital computed tomography. TCR beta CDR3 region amplification was performed from RNA transcripts. The primer set for the first-round RT-PCR of the TCR CDR3 was HTBI. Via MiXCR, TCRdb re-called the multiplex PCR reads, giving one row per CDR3 protein. In the table there are more than 500,000 distinct CDR3 sequences, 46% of which are singletons. This clonotype was observed at least ten times. The antigen remains unidentified.

Source material: peripheral blood or thyroid tissue (not recorded which). The source is an adult woman with Graves' disease, either hyperthyroidism or ophthalmopathy (not recorded which). The V call is TRBV2, the J call TRBJ2-7; D unresolved. The CDR3 region has the DNA TGTGCCAGCAGTCAGGAAAGCTACGAGCAGTACTTC. As protein: CASSQESYEQYF.